The sequence of this TCR beta chain was determined in a study of shared clonotypes between healthy human individuals. Here immunoSEQ multiplex PCR was the method, and the copy in TCRdb shows in-frame clones only, minus some. The table includes some 2,400,000 clones, approximately 95% detected once. This clone has a single count. Germline CDR1 SGHRS, CDR2 YFSETQ. This CDR3 comprises 15 residues. V shed 4 bases, J shed 3 bases, and the junction held 9 bases outside the gene matches. The gene calls are TRBV5-1 and TRBJ2-7; 8 nucleotides line up with TRBD1. The TCR sequence derives from a man younger than 30 in good health. Specimen: naive CD4+ T cells sorted from blood. Documented subset: CD45RA+ positively selected. DNA of the CDR3: TGCGCCAGCAGCCCACTTGGGGACAGGAGCTACGAGCAGTACTTC. It codes for CASSPLGDRSYEQYF.